The rows below give T cell receptor beta chains drawn from one sample of a study of tumor-infiltrating lymphocytes in oesophageal squamous cell carcinoma. TCRdb itself ran the PCR reads through MiXCR, one entry per CDR3 protein. Of some 18,000 distinct CDR3 sequences in the sample, 35% to 45% were seen once. Sequencing was carried out using normal esophageal tissue next to the tumor. Receptors were obtained from a female donor with esophageal squamous cell carcinoma. Each CDR3 is given with its conserved first and last residue. Fields, in order: clone size, J gene, V gene, D gene, CDR3 DNA, CDR3 protein. The D gene is left open where the match is weak. Expanded clones get a size class; other rows say once, few or many, or leave the size out.

few TRBJ2-3 TRBV6-5 NA TGTGCCAGCAGTTACAGGGGGGACACCGGGGAGCTGTACTTC CASSYRGDTGELYF
NA TRBJ2-4 TRBV5-1 NA TGCGCCAGCAGCTTGACAGGGAGAGGTGAAAACATTCAGTACTTC CASSLTGRGENIQYF
many TRBJ1-5 TRBV12-3/TRBV12-4 NA TGTGCCAGCAGCATTGGAACGCAGCCCCAGCATTTT CASSIGTQPQHF
many TRBJ1-2 TRBV7-8 NA TGTGCCAGCAGCTTAGCTCTTACAGGGAACTATGGCTACACCTTC CASSLALTGNYGYTF
NA TRBJ1-1 TRBV12-3/TRBV12-4 NA TGTGCCAGCAGCCTTACAGGGCCCACTGAAGCTTTCTTT CASSLTGPTEAFF
NA TRBJ2-3 TRBV11-1 NA TGTGCCAGCAGCTTACGACAGCTTAGAGCTACGCAGTATTTT CASSLRQLRATQYF
NA TRBJ2-5 TRBV12-3/TRBV12-4 TRBD2 TGTGCCAGCAGTCCCGGGACTAGCGGGAGGGGGGTCTTC CASSPGTSGRGVF
NA TRBJ1-5 TRBV7-9 TRBD1 TGTGCCAGCAGCTTAGCGACAGGGGGCAATCAGCCCCAGCATTTT CASSLATGGNQPQHF
NA TRBJ2-6 TRBV12-3/TRBV12-4 NA TGTGCCAGCAGTTTTGGGGACGTCCTGACTTTC CASSFGDVLTF
NA TRBJ2-7 TRBV7-9 TRBD2 TGTGCCAGCAGTTCACCGTTTGGGGAGGGTTCCTACGAGCAGTACTTC CASSSPFGEGSYEQYF
many TRBJ2-3 TRBV7-2 NA TGTGCCAGCAGCTTGGCAGGCCTAATCACAGATACGCAGTATTTT CASSLAGLITDTQYF
NA TRBJ2-1 TRBV25-1 NA TGTGCCAGCAGACCAAATTTGGGACCTACCGACTCCTACAATGAGCAGTTCTTC CASRPNLGPTDSYNEQFF
NA TRBJ2-7 TRBV7-3 TRBD2 TGTGCCAGCAGCTTAATCGGACTAGCGGGTGAGCAGTACTTC CASSLIGLAGEQYF
many TRBJ2-7 TRBV6-1 TRBD1 TGTGCCAGCAGTGCAGGGACAGGGGCCACGAACGAGCAGTACTTC CASSAGTGATNEQYF
NA TRBJ2-7 TRBV7-6 NA TGTGCCAGCAGCTTAAGGAGGGGGGACTCGCTCGGCTACAATGAGCAGTACTTC CASSLRRGDSLGYNEQYF
many TRBJ2-2 TRBV12-3/TRBV12-4 TRBD2 TGTGCCAGCAGACCGGGGGGGCCGGTTACCGGGGAGCTGTTTTTT CASRPGGPVTGELFF
NA TRBJ2-3 TRBV14 NA TGTGCCAGCAGCCAAGATCAGAGCGCTAGCACAGATACGCAGTATTTT CASSQDQSASTDTQYF
NA TRBJ2-6 TRBV7-3 NA TGTGCCAGCAGCTTAGATCACTCTGGGGCCAACGTCCTGACTTTC CASSLDHSGANVLTF
few TRBJ2-5 TRBV7-6 TRBD2 TGTGCTAGCAGCTTGGGACTAGCGGGAAGCGAGACCCAGTACTTC CASSLGLAGSETQYF
few TRBJ1-1 TRBV7-6 NA TGTGCCAGCAGCTTAGGATTTTTTTCAGGGACTGAAGCTTTCTTT CASSLGFFSGTEAFF
medium-sized TRBJ2-7 TRBV12-3/TRBV12-4 NA TGTGCCAGCAGTCCGGGGGACATCTCCTACGAGCAGTACTTC CASSPGDISYEQYF
medium-sized TRBJ2-1 TRBV7-7 TRBD2 TGTGCTAGCAGCTTGGACGCTAGCGGGGCGAATGAGCAGTTCTTC CASSLDASGANEQFF
NA TRBJ2-7 TRBV7-2 TRBD2 TGTGCCAGCAGCTTAGTTAGTCGCGGGAGGGGACATGAGCAGTACTTC CASSLVSRGRGHEQYF
many TRBJ2-7 TRBV5-4 TRBD2 TGTGCCAGCAGCGCCGGGACTAGCGGAGCCATTTACGAGCAGTACTTC CASSAGTSGAIYEQYF
NA TRBJ2-1 TRBV19 TRBD2 TGTGCCAGTAGTGTCCTATTAGCGGGTTCCTACAATGAGCAGTTCTTC CASSVLLAGSYNEQFF
NA TRBJ2-2 TRBV7-3 NA TGTGCCAGCAGCTTATTTCCCCTGAGGGAAACCGGGGAGCTGTTTTTT CASSLFPLRETGELFF
once TRBJ2-2 TRBV19 TRBD2 TGTGCCAGTAGTATAGGCGGGGGGGTCGACACCGGGGAGCTGTTTTTT CASSIGGGVDTGELFF
NA TRBJ2-1 TRBV6-1 NA TGTGCCAGCAGTGAAGCAGCGACAGGATACAATGAGCAGTTCTTC CASSEAATGYNEQFF
NA TRBJ2-5 TRBV7-8 NA TGTGCCAGCAGCCCCCGATTAGCTGGCATTGAAGAGACCCAGTACTTC CASSPRLAGIEETQYF
NA TRBJ2-7 TRBV11-2 NA TGTGCCAGCAGCTTTGGATTAGCCTACGAGCAGTACTTC CASSFGLAYEQYF
NA TRBJ2-5 TRBV27 TRBD1 TGTGCCAGCAGCCCCGGGACAGGGGGCGGACAAGAGACCCAGTACTTC CASSPGTGGGQETQYF
NA TRBJ2-7 TRBV9 TRBD2 TGTGCCAGCAGCGGGGGACTAGCGGTTCCCTACGAGCAGTACTTC CASSGGLAVPYEQYF
NA TRBJ2-5 TRBV7-6 NA TGTGCCAGCAGCTACCTATCGGAGACCCAGTACTTC CASSYLSETQYF
NA TRBJ2-1 TRBV24-1 TRBD2 TGTGCCACCTCCGGGACTAGCGGGAGGGGGACCTACAATGAGCAGTTCTTC CATSGTSGRGTYNEQFF
NA TRBJ2-5 TRBV10-2 TRBD2 TGCGCCAGCGGGAGGGATAGACAAGAGACCCAGTACTTC CASGRDRQETQYF
NA TRBJ2-5 TRBV7-2 NA TGTGCCAGCAGCCTAAACCCCGGGGCACAAGAGACCCAGTACTTC CASSLNPGAQETQYF
NA TRBJ2-3 TRBV7-6 NA TGTGCCAGCAGCATAGCAGGTTCTAGCACAGATACGCAGTATTTT CASSIAGSSTDTQYF
once TRBJ2-3 TRBV11-2 NA TGTGCCAGCAGCTTGGGGGGCGGAGGCACAGATACGCAGTATTTT CASSLGGGGTDTQYF
NA TRBJ2-7 TRBV7-6 NA TGTGCCAGCAGCCCCTTGGGGTCCTACGAGCAGTACTTT CASSPLGSYEQYF
NA TRBJ2-1 TRBV7-6 NA TGTGCCAGCAGCCCAGGGGGGGGGCTAGGTGAGCAGTTCTTC CASSPGGGLGEQFF
NA TRBJ2-3 TRBV5-6 NA TGTGCCAGCAGCTTGGTGGACAGATCGAGCACAGATACGCAGTATTTT CASSLVDRSSTDTQYF
medium-sized TRBJ2-1 TRBV7-3 NA TGTGCCAGCAGCCCCCCCGGGGACCATTACAATGAGCAGTTCTTC CASSPPGDHYNEQFF
few TRBJ1-2 TRBV7-8 NA TGTGCCAGCAGCCCAGCAGATACAGTGAGCTATGGCTACACCTTC CASSPADTVSYGYTF
few TRBJ2-5 TRBV7-8 NA TGTGCCAGCAGCTTAGGCGTAGGTGGGGACCAAGAGACCCAGTACTTC CASSLGVGGDQETQYF
NA TRBJ2-6 TRBV7-3 NA TGTGCCAGCAGCGACAGATCTGGGGCCAACGTCCTGACTTTC CASSDRSGANVLTF
NA TRBJ1-3 TRBV7-3 NA TGTGCCAGCAGCAGCGGACAAGGAAACACCATATATTTT CASSSGQGNTIYF
NA TRBJ2-1 TRBV11-2 TRBD1 TGTGCCAGCAGCTTAGATGGGCAGGGGGTCGGGAATGAGCAGTTCTTC CASSLDGQGVGNEQFF
few TRBJ2-1 TRBV29-1 TRBD2 TGCAGCGTTGAGTTCAGCGGGGGGGCCGATAATGAGCAGTTCTTC CSVEFSGGADNEQFF
NA TRBJ2-5 TRBV12-3/TRBV12-4 NA TGTGCCAGCAATCTTGGGAGGGGGCTAGGAGGAACCGGGGAGCTGTACTTC CASNLGRGLGGTGELYF
NA TRBJ2-7 TRBV7-2 TRBD2 TGTGCCAGCAGCTTTGGACTAGCGGGGGTAGAGCAGTACTTC CASSFGLAGVEQYF
few TRBJ2-1 TRBV12-3/TRBV12-4 TRBD2 TGTGCCAGCAGTCTAAGGACTAGCGGAGACAATGAGCAGTTCTTC CASSLRTSGDNEQFF
few TRBJ2-3 TRBV7-2 NA TGTGCCAGCAGCACCACTACTAGCACAGATACGCAGTATTTT CASSTTTSTDTQYF
once TRBJ2-5 TRBV7-2 NA TGTGCCAGCAGGACAAGGGGGAGCTCCTACAATGAGCAGTACTTC CASRTRGSSYNEQYF
NA TRBJ2-3 TRBV3-1 TRBD2 TGTGCCAGCAGCCGAGAACTAGCGGCTCAGTCAGATACGCAGTATTTT CASSRELAAQSDTQYF
NA TRBJ2-1 TRBV27 NA TGTGCCAGCAGTTTACGGGCCTCGCGCTCCTACAATGAGCAGTTCTTC CASSLRASRSYNEQFF
many TRBJ2-5 TRBV5-6 NA TGTGCCAGCAGCTGGACCCGTCAAGAGACCCAGTACTTC CASSWTRQETQYF
NA TRBJ2-3 TRBV10-1 NA TGCGCCAGCAGCGACCCACAGGGAACGCAGTATTTT CASSDPQGTQYF